The 14 T cell receptor beta chains listed next were all sequenced from one sample in a study of beta chain features in type 1 diabetes. Study-level points and caveats: The study found moderately but significantly shorter TCRB CDR3s in all four CD4+ subsets of Type 1 diabetes patients.

No antigens are known for them. Every bit of the isolated RNA underwent reverse transcription, so sequencing read expressed TCRB transcripts. Method: immunoSEQ multiplex PCR; TCRdb's copy keeps in-frame clones and lacks some. The sample holds 600,000 to 700,000 clones; roughly an eighth are singletons and the top ten take more than 0.09%. Sequencing was carried out using naive CD4+ T cells from blood. The receptors come from a man aged 25 to 40 with type 1 diabetes.

The chain combines TRBV5-6 with TRBJ2-3, with TRBD2 matching 10 bases. The CDR3 consists of 17 residues. The germline CDR1 and CDR2 sequences are SGHDT and YYEEEE. The trim removed 2 bases at V and 1 base at J, leaving 7 bases unmatched. The chain's CDR3 is CASSLFLAGDRTDTQYF. CDR3 DNA sequence: TGTGCCAGCAGCTTATTCCTAGCGGGGGATCGCACAGATACGCAGTATTTT.

The chain employs TRBV7-9 and TRBJ1-1; D ambiguous. Trimming pared 0 bases from V and 1 base from J, leaving 6 bases between. CDR1 is SEHNR and CDR2 is FQNEAQ in the germline V gene (reference sequence). The CDR3 is 14 residues long. DNA for the CDR3: TGTGCCAGCAGCTTAGCGCAGTGGAACACTGAAGCTTTCTTT. Amino acids: CASSLAQWNTEAFF.

CDR3 DNA: TGTGCCAGCAGTGACTTAGGGCCCACCGGCTACACCTTC. Translation: CASSDLGPTGYTF. The rearrangement joins TRBV2 to TRBJ1-2; D gene ambiguous. The CDR3 is made up of 13 amino acids. Trimming pared 3 bases from V and 8 bases from J, leaving 13 bases between. The germline CDR1 and CDR2 sequences are SNHLY and FYNNEI.

This clone appeared a few times. The rearrangement links TRBV25-1 to TRBJ1-6; the D is unclear. Per germline, CDR1 MGHDK and CDR2 SYGVNS. The V and J ends lost 5 bases and 0 bases respectively, with 14 bases between them. This CDR3 contains 17 residues. The CDR3 is CASSLQVSSSYNSPLHF. CDR3 DNA sequence: TGTGCCAGCAGTCTGCAGGTCTCGAGCTCCTATAATTCACCCCTCCACTTT.

The chain carries TRBV19 and TRBJ1-2; D not resolved. Trimming removed 1 base at V and 4 bases at J, with 7 bases between. The CDR3 runs 13 residues. In germline, CDR1 is LNHDA, CDR2 SQIVND (reference sequence). The CDR3 DNA reads TGTGCCAGTAGTATAGGGCAGTTCTATGGCTACACCTTC. Protein: CASSIGQFYGYTF. The full variable domain, rest sourced from reference TRBV19 and TRBJ1-2, is DGGITQSPKYLFRKEGQNVTLSCEQNLNHDAMYWYRQDPGQGLRLIYYSQIVNDFQKGDIAEGYSVSREKKESFPLTVTSAQKNPTAFYLCASSIGQFYGYTFGSGTRLTVV.

The genes are TRBV4-3 and TRBJ2-1; 11 nucleotides line up with TRBD2. This CDR3 is built from 17 residues. From germline, CDR1 is LGHNA and CDR2 YSLEER. The V segment lost 0 bases and the J segment 5 bases; nucleotides outside the gene matches: 6. This CDR3 is CASSQDTVSGGDNEQFF. CDR3 DNA: TGCGCCAGCAGCCAAGACACGGTTAGCGGGGGGGACAATGAGCAGTTCTTC.

This clone was detected only once. The chain uses TRBV5-1 and TRBJ2-1, with TRBD1 matching 7 bases. The germline V gene encodes CDR1 SGHRS and CDR2 YFSETQ. This CDR3 has 14 amino acids. V trimming: 0 bases; J trimming: 6 bases; junction bases outside the gene matches: 3. The CDR3 DNA is TGCGCCAGCAGCTTGGAGGCAGGGGGCAATGAGCAGTTCTTC. It translates to CASSLEAGGNEQFF.

To note about this clone: Within the sample, other DNA sequences also encode this same CDR3. This chain joins TRBV7-2 and TRBJ1-5, with a tentative D call TRBD1 (5 bases). CDR1 is SGHTA, CDR2 FQGNSA, per germline. The V and J ends lost 1 base and 4 bases respectively, with 5 bases between them. The CDR3 is made up of 13 amino acids. CDR3 nucleotides: TGTGCCAGCAGCTTAGGACAGAATCAGCCCCAGCATTTT. This gives the protein CASSLGQNQPQHF. The variable domain in full, with the rest retrieved from reference TRBV7-2 and TRBJ1-5, is GAGVSQSPSNKVTEKGKDVELRCDPISGHTALYWYRQSLGQGLEFLIYFQGNSAPDKSGLPSDRFSAERTGGSVSTLTIQRTQQEDSAVYLCASSLGQNQPQHFGDGTRLSIL.

This clone was seen only a few times. V usage is TRBV6-5 and J usage is TRBJ2-1; TRBD2 agrees at 13 bases. This CDR3 has 15 residues. V was pared by 6 bases and J by 5 bases, with 4 bases of the junction left unmatched. From germline, CDR1 is MNHEY and CDR2 SVGAGI. The CDR3 bases are TGTGCCAGCAGAAGGACTAGCGGGGGTGACAATGAGCAGTTCTTC. Encoded protein: CASRRTSGGDNEQFF.

There are a few counts of this clone. The V gene is TRBV5-6, the J gene TRBJ1-5; 8 bases are shared with TRBD1. V shed 4 bases and J 2 bases; nucleotides not matched to a gene: 5. Germline V gene lookup returns CDR1 SGHDT and CDR2 YYEEEE. The CDR3 is 15 amino acids. The DNA for the CDR3 is TGTGCCAGCAGCACCGACAGGGGTGGCAATCAGCCCCAGCATTTT. This gives the protein CASSTDRGGNQPQHF.

The chain has TRBV29-1 and TRBJ2-5, with 8 bases fitting TRBD2. Germline loops: CDR1 SQVTM, CDR2 ANQGSEA. The CDR3 spans 14 residues. Unmatched junction bases numbered 5, after V lost 0 bases and J lost 5 bases. The CDR3 DNA sequence: TGCAGCGTTGAAGACTTCCGCGGGGGGGAGACCCAGTACTTC. Its protein is CSVEDFRGGETQYF.

This clone was detected only a few times. This rearrangement joins TRBV29-1 to TRBJ1-2; 8 nucleotides agree with TRBD1. This CDR3 spans 16 amino acids. Germline CDR1 and CDR2: SQVTM and ANQGSEA. The ends lost 5 bases at V and 0 bases at J; junction bases unmatched: 11. The CDR3 nucleotides are TGCAGCGTTTCCCCGTTGGACAGGGTAACTAACTATGGCTACACCTTC. Its translation: CSVSPLDRVTNYGYTF. The variable domain in full, completed from reference TRBV29-1 and TRBJ1-2, reads SAVISQKPSRDICQRGTSLTIQCQVDSQVTMMFWYRQQPGQSLTLIATANQGSEATYESGFVIDKFPISRPNLTFSTLTVSNMSPEDSSIYLCSVSPLDRVTNYGYTFGSGTRLTVV.

About this clone itself: Within the sample, other DNA sequences also encode this same CDR3. The rearrangement joins TRBV9 to TRBJ2-2; D gene ambiguous. The V end was cut by 0 bases, the J end by 5 bases, with 5 bases between. This CDR3 has 13 residues. Per the germline V gene, CDR1 is SGDLS and CDR2 is YYNGEE. In DNA form, the CDR3 reads TGTGCCAGCAGCGTAGCTACGACCGGGGAGCTGTTTTTT. It encodes CASSVATTGELFF.

This clone appeared a few times. The V gene is TRBV29-1, the J gene TRBJ2-3; TRBD2 aligns across 13 bases. Germline CDR1 and CDR2: SQVTM and ANQGSEA. The CDR3 length is 14 residues. With 5 bases clipped from V and 4 bases from J, the junction kept 3 bases outside the gene matches. The CDR3 is CSVSGTSGADTQYF. The DNA for the CDR3 is TGCAGCGTTTCCGGGACTAGCGGGGCAGATACGCAGTATTTT.